Detailed here is one TCR beta chain. The data were taken from a study of cytomegalovirus exposure and HLA in healthy donors. The overall study: Unique TCRs numbering about 85 million, obtained from HLA-typed donors, made up an early data release.

CDR3 size: 17 residues. Losses at the gene ends were 8 bases for V and 7 bases for J; bases not matched to a gene: 14. Germline CDR1 MDHEN, CDR2 SYDVKM. It was healthy bone marrow donors who served as donors. The PCR had 60 Vbeta and 13 Jbeta primers. Using immunoSEQ multiplex PCR, the repertoire was profiled, and TCRdb retains in-frame clones only, with some absent. Among approximately 190,000 clones listed, roughly 84% were seen once. Sequencing used PBMCs. The source is a boy aged 10-17 years in good health and CMV-seronegative. The chain combines TRBV28 with TRBJ2-2, with 12 bases aligning to TRBD2. The CDR3 protein is CASGLTVLAGGFGELFF. The CDR3 nucleotides are TGTGCCAGCGGTCTAACGGTCCTAGCGGGAGGGTTCGGGGAGCTGTTTTTT.